The 8 T cell receptor beta chains below come from one sample, sequenced in a study of STAT5B mutations in CD4+ large granular lymphocyte leukemia. TCRdb's table, derived via immunoSEQ multiplex PCR, lists solely in-frame clones and lacks some. The repertoire holds around 35,000 clones, with 87% as singletons. Sequenced input: CD4+ T cells from blood buffy coats. These receptors were obtained from a human donor in good health.

The rearrangement joins TRBV9 to TRBJ1-6; 12 bases are a match to TRBD1. The germline CDR1 and CDR2 sequences are SGDLS and YYNGEE. The CDR3 runs to 16 residues. V trimming: 0 bases; J trimming: 9 bases; junction bases outside the gene matches: 4. The CDR3 is CASSVASGQGASPLHF. DNA for the CDR3: TGTGCCAGCAGCGTAGCTTCGGGACAGGGGGCTTCACCCCTCCACTTT.

The chain joins TRBV9 to TRBJ2-1; 13 bases are a match to TRBD2. The CDR3 runs to 18 residues. J was trimmed by 9 bases and V by 0 bases; bases with no gene match: 12. Per the germline V gene, CDR1 is SGDLS and CDR2 is YYNGEE. The CDR3 here is CASSVGPATSGRAAEQFF. The CDR3 DNA follows: TGTGCCAGCAGCGTAGGCCCGGCCACTAGCGGGAGGGCCGCTGAGCAGTTCTTC.

The chain joins TRBV19 to TRBJ1-1, with 8 positions matching TRBD1. The germline V gene encodes CDR1 LNHDA and CDR2 SQIVND (reference sequence). The junction had 2 bases not matched to a gene; V was cut back by 5 bases and J by 3 bases. The CDR3 consists of 13 residues. The chain's CDR3 is CASSADRDTEAFF. As DNA, the CDR3 is TGTGCCAGTAGTGCGGACAGGGACACTGAAGCTTTCTTT.

This clone turned up a few times. The chain is built from TRBV9 and TRBJ2-7; 8 positions match TRBD1. Germline V gene sequence: CDR1 SGDLS, CDR2 YYNGEE. The CDR3 spans 14 residues. Unmatched junction bases numbered 7, after V lost 2 bases and J lost 6 bases. CDR3 nucleotide sequence: TGTGCCAGCAGCGTTTCAGGGGGCAAGGGCGAGCAGTACTTC. Encoded protein: CASSVSGGKGEQYF.

This rearrangement joins TRBV7-2 to TRBJ2-7, with D hard to call. V gave up 1 base and J gave up 1 base, with 8 bases separating them. Per germline, CDR1 SGHTA and CDR2 FQGNSA. The CDR3 length is 14 residues. The CDR3 sequence: CASSLGFASYEQYF. CDR3 DNA: TGTGCCAGCAGCTTAGGTTTTGCGTCCTACGAGCAGTACTTC.

This clone appeared a few times. The V and J genes are TRBV19 and TRBJ1-5; 7 positions match TRBD1. This CDR3 spans 16 amino acids. Losses at the gene ends were 4 bases for V and 4 bases for J; bases not matched to a gene: 10. Germline values: CDR1 LNHDA, CDR2 SQIVND (reference sequence). The CDR3 loop is CASSNVQGRPNQPQHF. The CDR3 region has the DNA TGTGCCAGTAGTAACGTACAGGGGAGGCCGAATCAGCCCCAGCATTTT.

This clone was seen a few times. The chain couples TRBV18 to TRBJ1-4, with a tentative D call TRBD1 (6 bases). This CDR3 spans 15 amino acids. The V gene lost 4 bases and the J gene lost 8 bases, with 17 bases spanning the gap. Germline V CDR1 and CDR2: KGHSH, LQKENI. This chain's CDR3 is CASSRSRGHQEKLFF. The DNA for the CDR3 is TGTGCCAGCTCACGTTCTCGGGGACACCAAGAAAAACTGTTTTTT.

The chain joins TRBV28 to TRBJ2-1; tentatively, D is TRBD2 (6 bases). The V and J ends lost 2 bases and 0 bases respectively, with 11 bases between them. Per germline, CDR1 MDHEN and CDR2 SYDVKM. This CDR3 has 16 amino acids. The CDR3 DNA follows: TGTGCCAGCAGTTTAAGGGCGGGAAGCTCCTACAATGAGCAGTTCTTC. Translating gives CASSLRAGSSYNEQFF.